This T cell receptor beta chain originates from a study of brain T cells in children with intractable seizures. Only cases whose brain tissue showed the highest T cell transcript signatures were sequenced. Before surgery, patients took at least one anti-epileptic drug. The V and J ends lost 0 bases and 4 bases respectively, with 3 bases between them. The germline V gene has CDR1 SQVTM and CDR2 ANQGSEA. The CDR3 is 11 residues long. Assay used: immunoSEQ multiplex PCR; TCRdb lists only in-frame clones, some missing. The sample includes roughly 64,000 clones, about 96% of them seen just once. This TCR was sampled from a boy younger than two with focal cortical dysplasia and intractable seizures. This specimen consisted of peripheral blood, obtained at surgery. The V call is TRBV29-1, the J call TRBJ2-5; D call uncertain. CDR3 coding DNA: TGCAGCGTTGAAGATGCAGAGACCCAGTACTTC. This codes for CSVEDAETQYF. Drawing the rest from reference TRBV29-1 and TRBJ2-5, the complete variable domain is SAVISQKPSRDICQRGTSLTIQCQVDSQVTMMFWYRQQPGQSLTLIATANQGSEATYESGFVIDKFPISRPNLTFSTLTVSNMSPEDSSIYLCSVEDAETQYFGPGTRLLVL.